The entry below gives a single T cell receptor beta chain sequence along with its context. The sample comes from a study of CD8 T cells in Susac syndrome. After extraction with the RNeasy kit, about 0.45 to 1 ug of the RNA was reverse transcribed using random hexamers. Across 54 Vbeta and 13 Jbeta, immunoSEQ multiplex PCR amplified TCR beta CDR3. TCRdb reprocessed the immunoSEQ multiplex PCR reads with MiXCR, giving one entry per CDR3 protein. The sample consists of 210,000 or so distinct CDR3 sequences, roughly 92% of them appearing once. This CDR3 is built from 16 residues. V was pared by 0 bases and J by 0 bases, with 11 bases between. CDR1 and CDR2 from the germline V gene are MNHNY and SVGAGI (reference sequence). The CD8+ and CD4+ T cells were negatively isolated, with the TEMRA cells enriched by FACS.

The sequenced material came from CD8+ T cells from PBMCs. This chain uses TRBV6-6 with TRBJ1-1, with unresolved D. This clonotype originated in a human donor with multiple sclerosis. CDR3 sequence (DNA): TGTGCCAGCAGTTACTCCCAAATTAATTTGAACACTGAAGCTTTCTTT. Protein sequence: CASSYSQINLNTEAFF.